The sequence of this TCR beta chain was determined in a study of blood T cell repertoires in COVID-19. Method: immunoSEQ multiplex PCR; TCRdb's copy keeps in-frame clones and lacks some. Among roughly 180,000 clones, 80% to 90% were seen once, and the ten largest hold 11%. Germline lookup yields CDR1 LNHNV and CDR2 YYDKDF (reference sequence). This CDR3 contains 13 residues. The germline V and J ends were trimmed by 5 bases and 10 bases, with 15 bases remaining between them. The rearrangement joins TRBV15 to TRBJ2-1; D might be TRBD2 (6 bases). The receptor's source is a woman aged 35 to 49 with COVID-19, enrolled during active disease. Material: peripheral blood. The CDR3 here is CATSVRISGEQFF. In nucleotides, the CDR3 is TGTGCCACCAGCGTCCGAATTAGCGGCGAGCAGTTCTTC.